This T cell receptor beta chain comes out of a study of identical twins. Each donor was a healthy Caucasian. TCRdb re-called the 5' RACE reads through MiXCR, storing one row per CDR3 protein. The sample includes 450,000 or so distinct CDR3 sequences, about 14% of them seen just once. This CDR3 is 10 amino acids long. In germline, CDR1 is LNHNV, CDR2 YYDKDF (reference sequence). Deletions cut 2 bases from V and 9 bases from J, with 4 bases between. In addition, the sample was reused for a study of yellow fever vaccine responses in identical twins.

The sequence was collected from a woman in her late teens or twenties in good health. The chain links TRBV15 to TRBJ1-1, with unresolved D. The sequenced sample was CD4+ T cells sorted from blood. The DNA of the CDR3 is TGTGCCACCAGCAGAACCCAAGCTTTCTTT. The encoded protein is CATSRTQAFF. Supplemented by reference TRBV15 and TRBJ1-1, the full variable domain reads DAMVIQNPRYQVTQFGKPVTLSCSQTLNHNVMYWYQQKSSQAPKLLFHYYDKDFNNEADTPDNFQSRRPNTSFCFLDIRSPGLGDTAMYLCATSRTQAFFGQGTRLTVV.